This passage covers 9 T cell receptor beta chains from one sample sequenced in a study of regulatory T cells in long-lasting Graves disease. CDR3-region Arm-PCR and iRepertoire HTBI primers produced the TCR beta libraries. Via MiXCR, TCRdb re-called the multiplex PCR reads, giving one row per CDR3 protein. The sample lists about 370,000 distinct CDR3 sequences; about 14% were seen once. Time point described: newly diagnosed GD, antithyroid drugs for less than 3 months. The TCR library was made from RNA extracted from PBMCs. The sample was peripheral blood mononuclear cells (PBMCs), taken at new diagnosis, from a patient treated with antithyroid drugs. The receptors were sampled from a female donor with Graves disease.

In its sample, this clonotype was seen many times. This rearrangement joins TRBV20-1 to TRBJ2-1, with 8 bases lining up with TRBD2. Germline CDR1 DFQATT, CDR2 SNEGSKA (reference sequence). J lost 3 bases, V lost 1 base, and 5 bases had no gene match. The CDR3 consists of 15 residues. This chain's CDR3 is CSARAGTSFYNEQFF. In DNA, the CDR3 is TGCAGTGCTAGAGCCGGGACTAGTTTCTACAATGAGCAGTTCTTC.

This clonotype showed up just a few times. The CDR3 here is CAIGGDRGSETQYF. CDR3 sequence (DNA): TGTGCCATCGGAGGGGACAGGGGTTCGGAGACCCAGTACTTC. The chain recombines TRBV10-3 with TRBJ2-5, with 10 bases identical to TRBD1. The ends lost 8 bases at V and 5 bases at J; junction bases unmatched: 8. The CDR3 covers 14 residues. Germline assignment: CDR1 ENHRY and CDR2 SYGVKD.

V gene TRBV5-4 combines with J gene TRBJ1-4; no reliable D call. The CDR3 has 12 amino acids. Germline V gene data show CDR1 as SGHNT and CDR2 as YYREEE (reference sequence). V lost 2 bases to trimming and J lost 5 bases, with 4 bases between them. The CDR3 protein is CASSFGNEKLFF. The CDR3 region has the DNA TGTGCCAGCAGCTTTGGGAATGAAAAACTGTTTTTT.

The chain has TRBV12-5 and TRBJ2-5, with TRBD2 as a possible D gene (5 bases). Trimming pared 7 bases from V and 5 bases from J, leaving 14 bases between. The CDR3 spans 13 residues. Germline-derived CDR1 and CDR2 are LGHNT and FRNRAP. The CDR3 loop is CASATPRGETQYF. CDR3 coding DNA: TGTGCTAGTGCCACCCCTCGAGGGGAGACCCAGTACTTC.

Ten or more counts support this clonotype. V gene TRBV20-1 combines with J gene TRBJ2-5; D uncertain. The CDR3 contains 12 residues. V shed 6 bases and J shed 1 base, with 9 bases lying between them. CDR1 and CDR2 (germline): DFQATT, SNEGSKA (reference sequence). As DNA, the CDR3 is TGCAGTGCCCCCACGGCCCAAGAGACCCAGTACTTC. Translation gives CSAPTAQETQYF.

This clonotype was seen at least ten times. This chain joins TRBV7-2 and TRBJ2-2; 7 positions agree with TRBD2. There are 17 residues in the CDR3. The ends lost 2 bases at V and 3 bases at J; junction bases unmatched: 9. From germline, CDR1 is SGHTA and CDR2 FQGNSA. CDR3 sequence: CASSLLLAGADTGELFF. The CDR3 nucleotides are TGTGCCAGCAGCTTACTTCTCGCGGGAGCGGACACCGGGGAGCTGTTTTTT.

This clonotype occurred many times. The CDR3 here is CASSQDREAFF. Here the CDR3 DNA reads TGTGCCAGCAGCCAAGATCGTGAAGCTTTCTTT. The chain combines TRBV3-1 with TRBJ1-1, with D uncertain. Trimming left V 0 bases short and J 7 bases short, with 3 bases between. The CDR3 contains 11 residues. CDR1 and CDR2 from the germline V gene are LGHDT and YNNKEL (reference sequence).

This clonotype occurred many times. This chain uses TRBV20-1 with TRBJ1-1; D call uncertain. V was shortened by 2 bases and J by 7 bases, with 8 bases between the two germline ends. The CDR3 is made up of 11 amino acids. Germline assignment: CDR1 DFQATT and CDR2 SNEGSKA (reference sequence). The CDR3 sequence is CSARLGIEAFF. CDR3 nucleotide sequence: TGCAGTGCTAGACTGGGAATTGAAGCTTTCTTT.

There are many counts of this clonotype. V is TRBV7-9 and J is TRBJ2-3; D perhaps matches TRBD1 (6 bases). V dropped 2 bases and J dropped 1 base, with 16 bases sitting between them. Germline V gene data show CDR1 as SEHNR and CDR2 as FQNEAQ (reference sequence). There are 17 residues in the CDR3. The CDR3 coding sequence is TGTGCCAGCAGCTTATCTAGTGGGGGCTTCGGCACAGATACGCAGTATTTT. Its protein is CASSLSSGGFGTDTQYF.